Many counts were recorded for the clone carrying this T cell receptor (beta chain). The antigen remains undetermined. Germline CDR1 MDHEN, CDR2 SYDVKM. This CDR3 spans 14 amino acids. Trimming removed 10 bases from V and 3 bases from J, with 19 bases in between. The source of the sample is a study of T cells in Graves' hyperthyroidism and ophthalmopathy. Study observations and caveats: A median 6.5 months before onset, the model predicted ophthalmopathy.

The TCR beta CDR3 regions underwent amplification using RNA transcripts as the source. During a first-round RT-PCR of the TCR CDR3, the HTBI primer set was used. TCRdb called the multiplex PCR reads again in MiXCR, with one record for every CDR3 protein. Of hundreds of thousands of distinct CDR3 sequences listed, approximately 15% were seen once; the top ten hold under 3.5%. This chain links TRBV28 with TRBJ2-7, with D perhaps matching TRBD1 or TRBD2 (5 bases each). This sequence was found in a woman in her forties with Graves' ophthalmopathy. Input material: blood. The CDR3 nucleotides read TGTGCCATTTCACCGGGACCGAACATCTACGAGCAGTACTTC. This translates into CAISPGPNIYEQYF.